This T cell receptor (beta chain) originates from a study of control samples from healthy donors and cancer patients. The assay was immunoSEQ multiplex PCR, and TCRdb's table has in-frame clones only and misses some. This sample yields some 100,000 clones, of which just over 90% are seen a single time; less than 10% belongs to the top ten. The V and J ends lost 5 bases and 1 base, in that order; junction bases with no gene match: 6. Germline values: CDR1 SGHVS, CDR2 FNYEAQ. The CDR3 is 16 residues long. The J gene is TRBJ2-2, the V gene TRBV7-6, with 8 bases aligning to TRBD2. The sequenced material came from blood. The source is a man younger than 35 in good health. This CDR3 is CASSREREWNTGELFF. CDR3 nucleotide sequence: TGTGCCAGCAGCCGAGAGCGGGAGTGGAACACCGGGGAGCTGTTTTTT.